These 10 T cell receptor beta chains originate from one sample sequenced in a study of T cells after posttransplantation cyclophosphamide. The table came from immunoSEQ multiplex PCR; TCRdb's copy has only in-frame clones and leaves some out. The repertoire has 20,000 to 25,000 clones, 89% of them found once; the top ten carry 7% to 9.5%. Methotrexate plus calcineurin inhibitor accompanied controls' myeloablative marrow transplants; sampling was 1 year later. This specimen consisted of PBMCs, obtained after an allogeneic stem cell transplant with a calcineurin inhibitor and methotrexate. The receptors were gathered from a female patient aged 45-60 years who received an allogeneic stem cell transplant from an unrelated donor, was CMV-positive, and had chronic GVHD only. These T cells may partly come from the graft donor.

The CDR3 protein is CASSQELAVSSYEQYF. CDR3 DNA sequence: TGTGCCAGCAGCCAAGAACTAGCGGTGAGCTCCTACGAGCAGTACTTC. V gene TRBV4-2 combines with J gene TRBJ2-7; TRBD2 matches 8 bases. Looked up from germline, CDR1 is LGHNA and CDR2 is YNFKEQ. The CDR3 has 16 amino acids. Trimming removed 0 bases from V and 0 bases from J; junction bases left unmatched: 4.

The V call is TRBV9, the J call TRBJ1-1; 8 bases match TRBD1. CDR3 length: 14 amino acids. V dropped 0 bases and J dropped 3; count of bases not matched to a gene: 1. Germline V lookup: CDR1 SGDLS, CDR2 YYNGEE. The CDR3 coding sequence is TGTGCCAGCAGCGTAGGACAGGGGTACACTGAAGCTTTCTTT. It encodes CASSVGQGYTEAFF.

The chain joins TRBV30 to TRBJ2-5; 12 bases fit TRBD2. Unmatched junction bases numbered 9, after V lost 0 bases and J lost 4 bases. The length of the CDR3 is 17 residues. Germline V lookup: CDR1 GTSNPN, CDR2 SVGIG (reference sequence). CDR3 bases: TGTGCCTGGAGTGTCGGGCTAGCGGGAGGGCCTTTAGAGACCCAGTACTTC. As protein: CAWSVGLAGGPLETQYF.

The J gene is TRBJ2-2, the V gene TRBV6-1; tentative D call: TRBD1 (5 bases). The V gene's germline CDR1 is MNHNS and CDR2 SASEGT. V dropped 6 bases and J dropped 7 bases, with 12 bases sitting between them. This CDR3 contains 13 residues. The CDR3 spells CASSTRDGGELFF. The CDR3 bases are TGTGCCAGCAGCACCAGGGATGGCGGGGAGCTGTTTTTT.

This clone was detected only once. The rearrangement joins TRBV11-2 to TRBJ2-7; the D gene is possibly TRBD1 (5 bases). CDR3 length: 15 amino acids. V was shortened by 1 base and J by 7 bases, with 17 bases between the two germline ends. The germline CDR1 and CDR2 sequences are SGHAT and FQNNGV. The CDR3 sequence: CASSLGQTVAGEQYF. DNA of the CDR3: TGTGCCAGCAGCTTAGGCCAGACGGTAGCAGGGGAGCAGTACTTC.

In this sample, this clone turned up once. The genes are TRBV4-3 and TRBJ1-2, with D hard to call. The V gene lost 0 bases and the J gene lost 4 bases, with 12 bases spanning the gap. CDR1 LGHNA and CDR2 YSLEER come from the germline V gene. The CDR3 contains 15 residues. CDR3 sequence reads: CASSQERPSRYGYTF. The CDR3 DNA follows: TGCGCCAGCAGCCAAGAGCGTCCTTCCCGCTATGGCTACACCTTC.

V and J are TRBV15 and TRBJ1-3, with 9 bases aligning to TRBD1. This CDR3 comprises 18 residues. CDR1 LNHNV and CDR2 YYDKDF come from the germline V gene (reference sequence). V shed 0 bases, J shed 0 bases, and the junction held 6 bases outside the gene matches. The CDR3 nucleotides read TGTGCCACCAGCAGAGACATTGTGGGACAGGGCTCTGGAAACACCATATATTTT. This gives the protein CATSRDIVGQGSGNTIYF.

V is TRBV7-9 and J is TRBJ2-6; D gene ambiguous. Germline V lookup: CDR1 SEHNR, CDR2 FQNEAQ (reference sequence). V shed 1 base and J shed 0 bases, with 13 bases lying between them. The CDR3 consists of 18 residues. The CDR3 here is CASSLVGSVSSGANVLTF. Here the CDR3 DNA reads TGTGCCAGCAGCTTAGTTGGCAGCGTGTCCTCTGGGGCCAACGTCCTGACTTTC.

This rearrangement joins TRBV11-2 to TRBJ1-2, with D tentatively TRBD1 (5 bases). CDR3 length: 16 amino acids. Germline values: CDR1 SGHAT, CDR2 FQNNGV. Trimming stripped 0 bases from V and 7 bases from J, with 18 bases between. The DNA for the CDR3 is TGTGCCAGCAGCTTAGAAGCACCGGGACTGGTAACTGGCTACACCTTC. Translated: CASSLEAPGLVTGYTF.

This rearrangement joins TRBV7-6 to TRBJ2-3; D gene uncertain. Trimming removed 4 bases from V and 2 bases from J, with 7 bases in between. CDR3 size: 13 residues. Per germline, CDR1 SGHVS and CDR2 FNYEAQ. The CDR3 bases are TGTGCCAGCAGCTCGCAACTCACAGATACGCAGTATTTT. It translates to CASSSQLTDTQYF.